One sample yielded the 29 T cell receptor beta chains listed below, sequenced in a study of shared clonotypes between healthy human individuals (dated by TCRdb to 2018 to 2020). The method behind the library was the immunoSEQ multiplex PCR assay. The clones in this table, taken by TCRdb from immuneACCESS, are in-frame only. Not every clone is retained; where verified, under half of the shortfall comes from an unresolved V gene, and the cause of the rest is unknown. For this sample the table gives approximately 2.5 million clones, of which approximately 90% were detected only once. The ten largest make up more than 0.12% of the sample. Sequences were obtained from naive CD4+ T cells sorted from blood. The label giving this sample's cell subset or site can be read as: CD45RA+ positively selected. These receptors originate from a man younger than 35 in good health.

This clone was seen only a few times. The V gene is TRBV19, the J gene TRBJ1-1; the D gene is possibly TRBD1 (5 bases). Germline CDR1 reads LNHDA; CDR2 reads SQIVND (reference sequence). V was shortened by 5 bases and J by 4 bases, with 14 bases between the two germline ends. This CDR3 comprises 14 residues. The CDR3 reads CASSHPSGATEAFF. In nucleotides, the CDR3 is TGTGCCAGTAGTCACCCTAGCGGGGCCACTGAAGCTTTCTTT.

The rearrangement joins TRBV18 to TRBJ2-5; 7 nucleotides line up with TRBD2. The CDR3 is 15 residues long. Germline lookup yields CDR1 KGHSH and CDR2 LQKENI. Trimming removed 3 bases from V and 5 bases from J; junction bases left unmatched: 9. Here the CDR3 DNA reads TGTGCCAGCTCACCCGGCGGGCCCGGGGGGGAGACCCAGTACTTC. This encodes CASSPGGPGGETQYF.

This chain links TRBV9 with TRBJ2-2; D remains ambiguous. Per the germline V gene, CDR1 is SGDLS and CDR2 is YYNGEE. The CDR3 is made up of 14 amino acids. V lost 0 bases to trimming and J lost 3 bases, with 6 bases between them. The CDR3 region is CASSVARDTGELFF. The CDR3 coding sequence is TGTGCCAGCAGCGTAGCTAGGGACACCGGGGAGCTGTTTTTT. Full variable domain (remainder filled in from reference TRBV9 and TRBJ2-2): DSGVTQTPKHLITATGQRVTLRCSPRSGDLSVYWYQQSLDQGLQFLIQYYNGEERAKGNILERFSAQQFPDLHSELNLSSLELGDSALYFCASSVARDTGELFFGEGSRLTVL.

With regard to this clone: One junction end does not reproduce the germline sequence, and a read error may be involved. V gene TRBV5-1 combines with J gene TRBJ2-3, with D hard to call. The CDR3 length is 16 residues. Germline loops: CDR1 SGHRS, CDR2 YFSETQ. Here the CDR3 reads CASSLAPLSYTDTQYF. The CDR3 DNA follows: TGCGCCAGCAGTTTGGCCCCCCTAAGCTACACAGATACGCAGTATTTT. The whole variable domain, remainder taken from reference TRBV5-1 and TRBJ2-3, is KAGVTQTPRYLIKTRGQQVTLSCSPISGHRSVSWYQQTPGQGLQFLFEYFSETQRNKGNFPGRFSGRQFSNSRSEMNVSTLELGDSALYLCASSLAPLSYTDTQYFGPGTRLTVL.

V gene TRBV9 combines with J gene TRBJ2-3; 9 nucleotides line up with TRBD2. The CDR3 is made up of 16 amino acids. With 0 bases clipped from V and 5 bases from J, the junction kept 7 bases outside the gene matches. Looked up from germline, CDR1 is SGDLS and CDR2 is YYNGEE. The CDR3 nucleotides read TGTGCCAGCAGCGTAGAAGCGGGAGGAGGTAAAGATACGCAGTATTTT. This codes for CASSVEAGGGKDTQYF.

The chain links TRBV10-2 to TRBJ2-1, with a weak D call TRBD2 (5 bases). Germline V gene lookup returns CDR1 WSHSY and CDR2 SAAADI. V was shortened by 1 base and J by 2 bases, with 12 bases between the two germline ends. This CDR3 comprises 16 residues. For the CDR3, the DNA is TGCGCCAGCAGTGAGTTCGGCGGGCGAGCCTACAATGAGCAGTTCTTC. Translation gives CASSEFGGRAYNEQFF.

V is TRBV11-2 and J is TRBJ2-1; possible D gene TRBD1, 5 bases. This CDR3 comprises 15 residues. The V gene's germline CDR1 is SGHAT and CDR2 FQNNGV. The V and J ends lost 0 bases and 5 bases respectively, with 11 bases between them. The CDR3: CASSLEGAKNNEQFF. In DNA form, the CDR3 reads TGTGCCAGCAGCTTAGAAGGGGCGAAAAACAATGAGCAGTTCTTC.

The chain links TRBV5-4 to TRBJ1-2, with TRBD1 matching 9 bases. Germline V gene sequence: CDR1 SGHNT, CDR2 YYREEE (reference sequence). Unmatched junction bases numbered 5, after V lost 4 bases and J lost 1 base. The CDR3 totals 15 residues. Written as DNA, the CDR3 is TGTGCCAGCAGCCCTACGACAGGGGGTAACTATGGCTACACCTTC. This sequence encodes CASSPTTGGNYGYTF.

The J gene is TRBJ2-3, the V gene TRBV4-1; 7 bases fit TRBD2. V was clipped by 0 bases and J by 4 bases; unmatched bases: 10. Germline-derived CDR1 and CDR2 are MGHRA and YSYEKL. CDR3 length equals 17 residues. CDR3 loop: CASSQDNWAGAPDTQYF. CDR3 bases: TGCGCCAGCAGCCAAGATAATTGGGCGGGAGCCCCAGATACGCAGTATTTT.

This chain uses TRBV30 with TRBJ1-1, with 7 bases matching TRBD1. CDR1 and CDR2 (germline): GTSNPN, SVGIG (reference sequence). V lost 5 bases and J lost 1; bases outside the gene matches: 7. The CDR3 totals 14 residues. Here the CDR3 DNA reads TGTGCCTGGGGAAAGGGGGCGGCGAACACTGAAGCTTTCTTT. Translation gives CAWGKGAANTEAFF.

This clone came up a few times. The chain has TRBV5-1 and TRBJ1-1; the match to TRBD1 covers 7 bases. Germline CDR1 reads SGHRS; CDR2 reads YFSETQ. This CDR3 comprises 15 residues. J gave up 6 bases and V 0 bases, and 8 bases lay outside the gene matches. The CDR3 loop reads CASSLADRVPSEAFF. In nucleotides, the CDR3 is TGCGCCAGCAGCTTGGCCGACAGGGTTCCCTCTGAAGCTTTCTTT.

The V call is TRBV21-1, the J call TRBJ1-2. TRBV21-1 is termed a pseudogene. The CDR3 totals 18 residues. For the CDR3, the DNA is TGTGCCAGCAGCAAAGCGCAAAGGGTAGGGGACCCCGACTATGGCTACACCTTC. Encoded protein: CASSKAQRVGDPDYGYTF.

V usage is TRBV2 and J usage is TRBJ1-6; the D gene is possibly TRBD1 (5 bases). The ends were cut back, 7 bases at V and 7 bases at J, with 14 bases in the middle. CDR3 length: 14 residues. Germline assignment: CDR1 SNHLY and CDR2 FYNNEI. The CDR3 bases are TGTGCCAGCAAGATGGGGGAGGGGAATTCACCCCTCCACTTT. This encodes CASKMGEGNSPLHF.

With respect to this clone: The sample holds other DNA sequences that translate to the same CDR3. The rearrangement uses TRBV7-9 and TRBJ2-7; no firm D call. The germline V and J ends were trimmed by 3 bases and 0 bases, with 6 bases remaining between them. This CDR3 region has 13 residues. CDR1 is SEHNR, CDR2 FQNEAQ, per germline (reference sequence). The chain's CDR3 is CASSFGSSYEQYF. The CDR3 DNA reads as TGTGCCAGCAGCTTTGGCAGCTCCTACGAGCAGTACTTC.

The V and J genes are TRBV6-1 and TRBJ1-2, with TRBD1 identical over 7 bases. The CDR3 length is 12 residues. With 4 bases clipped from V and 8 bases from J, the junction kept 4 bases outside the gene matches. CDR1 and CDR2 (germline): MNHNS, SASEGT. CDR3: CASSGYRGGYTF. In DNA form, the CDR3 reads TGTGCCAGCAGTGGATACAGGGGAGGCTACACCTTC.

About this clone itself: Other DNA sequences from this sample encode an identical CDR3 as well. The chain joins TRBV18 to TRBJ2-7; D gene unclear. The V gene lost 5 bases and the J gene lost 2 bases, with 10 bases spanning the gap. CDR3 length equals 13 residues. Germline values: CDR1 KGHSH, CDR2 LQKENI. The CDR3 is CASSTGPTYEQYF. The DNA of the CDR3 is TGTGCCAGCTCAACCGGGCCAACCTACGAGCAGTACTTC. Full variable domain (outside the CDR3, taken from reference TRBV18 and TRBJ2-7): NAGVMQNPRHLVRRRGQEARLRCSPMKGHSHVYWYRQLPEEGLKFMVYLQKENIIDESGMPKERFSAEFPKEGPSILRIQQVVRGDSAAYFCASSTGPTYEQYFGPGTRLTVT.

The genes are TRBV6-1 and TRBJ2-7, with TRBD2 identical over 8 bases. The CDR3 length is 16 residues. CDR1 MNHNS and CDR2 SASEGT come from the germline V gene. V shed 4 bases, J shed 2 bases, and the junction held 10 bases outside the gene matches. The CDR3 DNA reads TGTGCCAGCAGTGCCCTTTTAGCGGGACTTACCTACGAGCAGTACTTC. This codes for CASSALLAGLTYEQYF.

In this sample, this clone turned up once. CDR3 region: CASSLGSGAVSGNTIYF. For the CDR3, the DNA is TGTGCCAGCAGCTTAGGGTCGGGGGCCGTCTCTGGAAACACCATATATTTT. The chain joins TRBV7-2 to TRBJ1-3, with a tentative D call TRBD1 (6 bases). V shed 1 base and J shed 0 bases, with 13 bases lying between them. CDR3 length: 17 residues. CDR1 SGHTA and CDR2 FQGNSA come from the germline V gene.

The rearrangement joins TRBV6-1 to TRBJ2-1, with 8 nucleotides matching TRBD2. This CDR3 contains 14 residues. Trimming removed 4 bases from V and 7 bases from J; junction bases left unmatched: 6. CDR1 is MNHNS and CDR2 is SASEGT in the germline V gene. DNA of the CDR3: TGTGCCAGCAGTGTTAGCGGGATTGCAAATGAGCAGTTCTTC. The encoded protein is CASSVSGIANEQFF.

V and J are TRBV27 and TRBJ1-2; weak D call: TRBD1 (6 bases). V lost 4 bases, J lost 8 bases, and 14 bases lay in between. The CDR3 spans 13 residues. CDR1 is MNHEY, CDR2 SMNVEV, per germline (reference sequence). The CDR3 DNA is TGTGCCAGCAGTTCTACGGACAGATTAGGCTACACCTTC. Its protein product is CASSSTDRLGYTF.

J is TRBJ1-5 and V is TRBV2; D unresolved. V lost 2 bases, J lost 3 bases, and 8 bases lay in between. Germline V CDR1 and CDR2: SNHLY, FYNNEI. The CDR3 is 14 residues long. As DNA, the CDR3 is TGTGCCAGCAGTGAATTTAGGAACAATCAGCCCCAGCATTTT. Its translation is CASSEFRNNQPQHF.

The rearrangement uses TRBV5-1 and TRBJ2-7; TRBD2 aligns across 7 bases. The CDR3 is 14 amino acids. The V gene's germline CDR1 is SGHRS and CDR2 YFSETQ. The trim removed 4 bases at V and 3 bases at J, leaving 7 bases unmatched. This CDR3 reads CASSEGLKFYEQYF. For the CDR3, the DNA is TGCGCCAGCAGCGAGGGACTAAAATTCTACGAGCAGTACTTC.

V usage is TRBV25-1 and J usage is TRBJ1-4; D uncertain. Per germline, CDR1 MGHDK and CDR2 SYGVNS. This CDR3 spans 14 amino acids. The germline V and J ends were trimmed by 6 bases and 0 bases, with 8 bases remaining between them. In DNA form, the CDR3 reads TGTGCCAGCAGGGACGACGCAACTAATGAAAAACTGTTTTTT. Its protein is CASRDDATNEKLFF.

This clone was seen a single time. The chain carries TRBV5-8 and TRBJ2-5, with a possible D match to TRBD1 (6 bases). Trimming cost V 4 bases and J 5 bases, with 15 bases left between them. The CDR3 runs to 14 residues. CDR1 and CDR2 from the germline V gene are SGHTS and YDEGEE. Written as DNA, the CDR3 is TGTGCCAGCAGCCGAGGGGGTGTCGGGGAGACCCAGTACTTC. The encoded protein is CASSRGGVGETQYF. Supplemented by reference TRBV5-8 and TRBJ2-5, the full variable domain reads EAGVTQSPTHLIKTRGQQATLRCSPISGHTSVYWYQQALGLGLQFLLWYDEGEERNRGNFPPRFSGRQFPNYSSELNVNALELEDSALYLCASSRGGVGETQYFGPGTRLLVL.

The chain recombines TRBV9 with TRBJ2-2, with TRBD1 matching 11 bases. The germline V gene has CDR1 SGDLS and CDR2 YYNGEE. This CDR3 comprises 16 residues. Trimming cost V 4 bases and J 6 bases; bases outside gene matches: 8. The CDR3 region is CASSTSGTGGPGELFF. The CDR3 DNA reads TGTGCCAGCAGCACTTCCGGGACAGGGGGGCCCGGGGAGCTGTTTTTT. Full variable domain (missing parts from reference TRBV9 and TRBJ2-2): DSGVTQTPKHLITATGQRVTLRCSPRSGDLSVYWYQQSLDQGLQFLIQYYNGEERAKGNILERFSAQQFPDLHSELNLSSLELGDSALYFCASSTSGTGGPGELFFGEGSRLTVL.

The genes are TRBV6-1 and TRBJ1-5, with a weak D call TRBD1 (6 bases). The CDR3 has 14 amino acids. Germline loops: CDR1 MNHNS, CDR2 SASEGT. Trimming pared 10 bases from V and 5 bases from J, leaving 18 bases between. This CDR3 is CAIDKQGWDQPQHF. CDR3 nucleotides: TGTGCCATCGATAAACAGGGATGGGATCAGCCCCAGCATTTT.

V and J are TRBV30 and TRBJ2-5; maybe TRBD2 (6 bases). The J call is uncertain, as TRBJ2-7 better fits the DNA end. The germline V gene has CDR1 GTSNPN and CDR2 SVGIG (reference sequence). This CDR3 has 15 amino acids. The CDR3 here is CAWSVGPSAAYEQYF. CDR3 DNA: TGTGCCTGGAGTGTAGGCCCTAGCGCAGCCTACGAGCAGTACTTC.

The chain employs TRBV5-1 and TRBJ2-1, with a possible D match to TRBD2 (6 bases). The CDR3 is 14 amino acids. Trimming shortened V by 5 bases and J by 5 bases, and 14 bases separated the two germline ends. Looked up from germline, CDR1 is SGHRS and CDR2 is YFSETQ. Written as DNA, the CDR3 is TGCGCCAGCAGTTCGATCGGGGGAAACAATGAGCAGTTCTTC. It codes for CASSSIGGNNEQFF.

This clone has a handful of counts. Different DNA sequences within this sample yield the same CDR3. The chain uses TRBV9 and TRBJ2-5; 14 positions match TRBD2. This CDR3 is 16 amino acids long. Per germline, CDR1 SGDLS and CDR2 YYNGEE. J was trimmed by 2 bases and V by 0 bases; bases with no gene match: 0. The CDR3, as DNA: TGTGCCAGCAGCGTAGGACTAGCGGGGGGGCAAGAGACCCAGTACTTC. Protein sequence: CASSVGLAGGQETQYF.